At least ten counts were recorded for the clone carrying this T cell receptor beta chain. Its cognate antigen is unknown. The sample is drawn from a study of T cell repertoires in cytomegalovirus infection. Findings of the study overall: CMV-specific TCR beta clonotypes restricted by HLA-C were the ones dominating the ex vivo response.

In germline, CDR1 is SGHVS, CDR2 FNYEAQ. The CDR3 extends over 15 amino acids. V was pared by 4 bases and J by 0 bases, with 2 bases of the junction left unmatched. MiXCR was run by TCRdb on the reads, yielding one entry per CDR3 protein. Among approximately 630,000 distinct CDR3 sequences, roughly 24% were seen once, and the ten largest hold around 8%. J is TRBJ2-3 and V is TRBV7-6, with 9 bases lining up with TRBD1. This TCR came from a human donor in good health (CMV status not recorded). Some clones in this sample may be carry-over from other donors' samples. Sequenced input: CD8+ T cells from PBMCs. The CDR3 loop is CASSYGQGSTDTQYF. The CDR3 coding sequence is TGTGCCAGCAGCTACGGACAGGGGAGCACAGATACGCAGTATTTT.